A selection of T cell receptor beta chains follows, all from one sample in a study of radiotherapy plus CTLA-4 blockade in lung cancer. TCRdb keeps only in-frame clones here, not all; method: immunoSEQ multiplex PCR. The sample holds 80,000 to 100,000 clones, approximately 72% seen once. The sequencing used peripheral blood, collected from a patient treated with radiotherapy plus ipilimumab. The origin of the receptors is a human donor with non-small cell lung cancer who had a partial response to radiotherapy plus ipilimumab. Some clones in this sample may be carry-over from other donors' samples. CDR3s include the opening cysteine and the closing phenylalanine or tryptophan. The D gene is left open where the match is weak. Clone sizes are given selectively: once, few, many, or a class where the clone is expanded.

. TRBJ1-4 TRBV6-6 few CASIRGQAGEKLFF TGTGCCAGCATTCGAGGGCAGGCGGGTGAAAAACTGTTTTTT
TRBD2 TRBJ2-1 TRBV5-6 . CASSLTTGGLADNEQFF TGTGCCAGCAGCTTAACCACCGGAGGACTAGCGGACAATGAGCAGTTCTTC
TRBD2 TRBJ2-7 TRBV19 few CASSITYSGSLFSYEQYF TGTGCCAGTAGTATAACTTATAGCGGGAGCCTCTTTTCCTACGAGCAGTACTTC
TRBD1 TRBJ1-1 TRBV12-5 . CASGLGTDTEAFF TGTGCTAGTGGTTTAGGGACAGACACTGAAGCTTTCTTT
TRBD2 TRBJ2-1 TRBV6-1 . CASWTSGSRVF TGTGCCAGCTGGACTAGCGGGAGTCGGGTCTTC
. TRBJ2-7 TRBV14 . CASSQFSVSYEQYF TGTGCCAGCAGCCAATTCAGCGTCTCCTACGAGCAGTACTTC
TRBD1 TRBJ2-3 TRBV5-1 . CASRFGTAPDTQYF TGCGCCAGCAGGTTCGGGACAGCACCAGATACGCAGTATTTT
. TRBJ1-3 TRBV7-2 . CASSLSSGNTIYF TGTGCCAGCAGCCTATCCTCTGGAAACACCATATATTTT
TRBD2 TRBJ2-1 TRBV11-2 once CASSPGASGRASYNEQFF TGTGCCAGCAGCCCCGGGGCTAGCGGGAGGGCCAGTTACAATGAGCAGTTCTTC
. TRBJ1-5 TRBV11-2 once CASSPTAGYSNQPQHF TGTGCCAGCAGCCCGACGGCAGGTTATAGCAATCAGCCCCAGCATTTT
TRBD1 TRBJ2-4 TRBV19 once CASSRDREINIQYF TGTGCCAGTTCCCGGGACAGGGAGATAAACATTCAGTACTTC
. TRBJ2-4 TRBV14 . CASSQDPGLSGKNIQYF TGTGCCAGCAGCCAAGATCCCGGACTAAGCGGAAAAAACATTCAGTACTTC
. TRBJ1-1 TRBV7-2 . CASSPSAGQAFF TGTGCCAGCAGCCCGTCGGCAGGGCAAGCTTTCTTT
. TRBJ2-7 TRBV19 . CASSSGVRYEQYF TGTGCCAGTAGTTCAGGCGTTCGGTACGAGCAGTACTTC
TRBD1 TRBJ2-6 TRBV30 . CAWSTGGTANVLTF TGTGCCTGGAGTACAGGGGGAACGGCCAACGTCCTGACTTTC
. TRBJ1-4 TRBV7-2 . CASSLKWGAIEKLFF TGTGCCAGCAGCTTAAAGTGGGGCGCAATCGAAAAACTGTTTTTT
. TRBJ2-1 TRBV6-1 . CASTERIHEQFF TGTGCCAGCACAGAGAGGATACATGAGCAGTTCTTC
. TRBJ1-2 TRBV11-3 few CASSSPGRGNYGYTF TGTGCCAGCAGCTCCCCGGGGAGGGGGAACTATGGCTACACCTTC
. TRBJ1-2 TRBV28 . CASRGGGQVVAGYTF TGTGCCAGCAGAGGGGGGGGGCAGGTGGTCGCTGGCTACACCTTC
TRBD2 TRBJ2-7 TRBV6-4 . CASRNRLAGGPREQYF TGTGCCAGCAGGAACCGTCTAGCGGGGGGGCCTAGGGAGCAGTACTTC
. TRBJ2-1 TRBV5-1 . CASSREDRENEQFF TGCGCCAGCAGCCGGGAGGACAGGGAGAATGAGCAGTTCTTC
TRBD1 TRBJ2-2 TRBV9 . CASSVGAQGTGELFF TGTGCCAGCAGCGTAGGAGCACAGGGGACCGGGGAGCTGTTTTTT
. TRBJ2-2 TRBV27 . CASSYYTGELFF TGTGCCAGCAGTTACTACACCGGGGAGCTGTTTTTT
TRBD2 TRBJ2-2 TRBV29-1 . CSVELAGGGVGELFF TGCAGCGTTGAACTGGCGGGAGGCGGGGTCGGGGAGCTGTTTTTT
TRBD1 TRBJ1-6 TRBV7-2 few CASSQRAGGPSPLHF TGTGCCAGCAGCCAAAGGGCAGGGGGTCCTTCACCCCTCCACTTT
. TRBJ2-3 TRBV5-8 . CASSDTGTDTQYF TGTGCCAGCAGCGACACAGGGACAGATACGCAGTATTTT
TRBD2 TRBJ2-7 TRBV2 . CASSDPGTSGGNAYEQYF TGTGCCAGCAGTGATCCCGGTACTAGCGGGGGTAACGCCTACGAGCAGTACTTC
. TRBJ2-7 TRBV28 few CATHGWRGSYEQYF TGTGCCACCCATGGTTGGCGGGGATCCTACGAGCAGTACTTC
. TRBJ1-2 TRBV29-1 few CSVDGPRGTNYGYTF TGCAGCGTTGATGGGCCGAGGGGGACAAACTATGGCTACACCTTC
TRBD2 TRBJ2-7 TRBV28 . CASSLPLAGGPYEQYF TGTGCCAGCAGTTTACCCCTAGCGGGGGGGCCCTACGAGCAGTACTTC
TRBD1 TRBJ2-7 TRBV18 . CASSGETGTVTGEQYF TGTGCCAGCTCGGGAGAGACCGGGACAGTAACGGGCGAGCAGTACTTC
. TRBJ2-1 TRBV10-3 . CAISELVYNEQFF TGTGCCATCAGTGAGCTCGTATACAATGAGCAGTTCTTC
TRBD2 TRBJ2-7 TRBV7-2 . CASSATSGRGYEQYF TGTGCCAGCAGCGCAACTAGCGGGCGGGGGTACGAGCAGTACTTC
TRBD2 TRBJ2-1 TRBV2 . CASSEALLAGGRNEQFF TGTGCCAGCAGTGAAGCGCTTCTAGCGGGGGGGCGGAATGAGCAGTTCTTC
TRBD1 TRBJ1-2 TRBV4-1 . CASSHIDRGIGYTF TGCGCCAGCAGCCATATCGACAGGGGTATTGGCTACACCTTC
TRBD2 TRBJ2-3 TRBV27 . CASSKGLAGTDTQYF TGTGCCAGCAGTAAAGGACTAGCCGGCACAGATACGCAGTATTTT
TRBD1 TRBJ2-3 TRBV28 . CASSRTGVRTDTQYF TGTGCCAGCAGTCGAACAGGGGTTCGCACAGATACGCAGTATTTT
TRBD2 TRBJ2-1 TRBV6-6 . CASSLAGPPLEQFF TGTGCCAGCAGTTTAGCGGGGCCCCCCCTTGAGCAGTTCTTC
TRBD2 TRBJ2-3 TRBV9 . CASTPLAGGWDTQYF TGTGCCAGCACCCCTCTAGCGGGAGGGTGGGATACGCAGTATTTT
. TRBJ1-1 TRBV5-1 . CASSPPGSVKGGEAFF TGCGCCAGCAGCCCACCCGGGAGCGTGAAGGGAGGCGAAGCTTTCTTT
. TRBJ1-4 TRBV4-2 once CASSQIQGRNNEKLFF TGTGCCAGCAGCCAAATCCAGGGCAGAAATAATGAAAAACTGTTTTTT
TRBD2 TRBJ2-5 TRBV30 . CAWGGVAGLQETQYF TGTGCCTGGGGGGGGGTAGCGGGCCTCCAAGAGACCCAGTACTTC
TRBD2 TRBJ2-1 TRBV29-1 . CSVEEAGGLGNEQFF TGCAGCGTTGAAGAGGCGGGAGGGTTGGGGAATGAGCAGTTCTTC
TRBD1 TRBJ2-2 TRBV7-2 . CASSSYRGGVGIGELFF TGTGCCAGCAGCAGTTACAGGGGCGGCGTGGGAATCGGGGAGCTGTTTTTT
. TRBJ2-1 TRBV18 . CASSPSAATYNEQFF TGTGCCAGCTCACCATCAGCGGCTACGTACAATGAGCAGTTCTTC
. TRBJ2-5 TRBV7-8 . CASSLAAVETQYF TGTGCCAGCAGCTTAGCGGCCGTAGAGACCCAGTACTTC
TRBD2 TRBJ2-2 TRBV4-2 . CASSSRLAGTGELFF TGTGCCAGCAGCTCGCGACTAGCGGGAACCGGGGAGCTGTTTTTT
. TRBJ2-3 TRBV28 . CASSLWGQTDTQYF TGTGCCAGCAGTTTGTGGGGGCAGACAGATACGCAGTATTTT
TRBD1 TRBJ1-5 TRBV6-5 . CASRFRGLGDQPQHF TGTGCCAGCAGGTTCAGGGGGCTAGGTGATCAGCCCCAGCATTTT